These 20 T cell receptor beta chains originate from one sample sequenced in a study of vaccination and CD4 T cells after COVID-19 (dated by TCRdb to 2021 to 2024). Receptor libraries were prepared by PCR. TCRdb records Illumina iSeq 100 as the sequencer. DNA from cultured CD4+ T cells was subjected to TCR sequencing with the Oncomine TCR Beta short-read assay at the Johns Hopkins FTIC core. TCRdb reran the public reads through fastp at Q25 and MiXCR, keeping productive beta chains. Rows merge per CDR3 protein into single entries with the most common DNA and genes. The sample table lists 10,000 to 13,000 distinct CDR3 sequences, around 55% of them with a count of one. Clones ranked in the top ten supply around 9.6% of the sample. Their antigens are not known. What this sample's treatment or condition label stands for: approximately 11-day PBMC culture with coronavirus spike peptide pools or control peptides (ViraFEST assay).

Sequences were obtained from CD4+ T cells from blood, cultured in vitro. Receptor source: a human donor who had recovered from COVID-19.

This clonotype was seen more than once but under ten times. The chain carries TRBV20-1 and TRBJ1-1; D is possibly TRBD1 (6 bases). V was pared by 6 bases and J by 1 base, with 12 bases between. The germline CDR1 and CDR2 sequences are DFQATT and SNEGSKA (reference sequence). This CDR3 is built from 13 residues. CDR3 residues: CSARQDQNTEAFF. Written as DNA, the CDR3 is TGCAGTGCACGACAGGACCAGAACACTGAAGCTTTCTTT.

The chain recombines TRBV29-1 with TRBJ1-2; no clear D gene. The CDR3 sequence is 15 residues long. Per the germline V gene, CDR1 is SQVTM and CDR2 is ANQGSEA. V dropped 4 bases and J dropped 2 bases, with 17 bases sitting between them. CDR3 loop: CSVVVWEAANYGYTF. The CDR3 nucleotides are TGCAGCGTTGTGGTATGGGAAGCGGCAAACTATGGCTACACCTTC.

In its sample, this clonotype was seen once. The V gene is TRBV19, the J gene TRBJ1-2, with unresolved D. The germline V gene has CDR1 LNHDA and CDR2 SQIVND (reference sequence). V shed 8 bases and J shed 2 bases, with 6 bases lying between them. This CDR3 has 11 residues. CDR3 DNA: TGTGCCAGTTCTTACAACTATGGCTACACCTTC. This sequence encodes CASSYNYGYTF.

V gene TRBV7-8 combines with J gene TRBJ2-7; D unresolved. CDR1 SGHVS and CDR2 FQNEAQ come from the germline V gene. CDR3 size: 14 residues. The V gene lost 3 bases and the J gene lost 5 bases, with 14 bases spanning the gap. CDR3 bases: TGTGCCAGCAGCTTTTCCCAGCTCCCCCACGAGCAGTACTTC. It translates to CASSFSQLPHEQYF.

The J gene is TRBJ1-5, the V gene TRBV6-8; D is ambiguous. The CDR3 is 14 amino acids. Trimming stripped 5 bases from V and 0 bases from J, with 8 bases between. Germline lookup yields CDR1 MNHGY and CDR2 SAAAGT. CDR3 nucleotides: TGTGCCAGCAGTCTGAGTTATAGCAATCAGCCCCAGCATTTT. Translation: CASSLSYSNQPQHF.

This clonotype was found a few times. The gene calls are TRBV15 and TRBJ1-5; D unresolved. The CDR3 has 17 residues. Germline V CDR1 and CDR2: LNHNV, YYDKDF (reference sequence). The V end was cut by 1 base, the J end by 2 bases, with 15 bases between. The CDR3 sequence: CATSRGFSTTGNQPQHF. In DNA, the CDR3 is TGTGCCACCAGCAGAGGGTTCTCGACGACGGGCAATCAGCCCCAGCATTTT.

This clonotype came up once. The chain uses TRBV20-1 and TRBJ2-7, with D hard to call. The CDR3 is 13 amino acids. Germline V gene data show CDR1 as DFQATT and CDR2 as SNEGSKA (reference sequence). V was trimmed by 1 base and J by 0 bases, leaving 7 bases between them. As DNA, the CDR3 is TGCAGTGCTAGAGTGGGGAACTCCTACGAGCAGTACTTC. It yields the protein CSARVGNSYEQYF.

The chain has TRBV20-1 and TRBJ2-7, with 12 bases fitting TRBD2. CDR1 and CDR2 from the germline V gene are DFQATT and SNEGSKA (reference sequence). The CDR3 length is 13 residues. V dropped 6 bases and J dropped 3; count of bases not matched to a gene: 3. The CDR3 loop reads CSATSGRLYEQYF. DNA of the CDR3: TGCAGTGCAACTAGCGGGAGGCTCTACGAGCAGTACTTC.

The V and J genes are TRBV12-3 or TRBV12-4 and TRBJ2-3; D not resolved. The V and J ends lost 8 bases and 3 bases respectively, with 12 bases between them. The CDR3 covers 13 residues. The CDR3 sequence: CASHPSQTDTQYF. The CDR3 DNA reads as TGTGCCAGCCACCCTAGTCAGACAGATACGCAGTATTTT.

The V gene is TRBV20-1, the J gene TRBJ2-4, with 9 bases matching TRBD2. Germline V gene data show CDR1 as DFQATT and CDR2 as SNEGSKA (reference sequence). The ends lost 2 bases at V and 3 bases at J; junction bases unmatched: 5. The length of the CDR3 is 15 residues. The chain's CDR3 is CSARLSGSGKNIQYF. The DNA for the CDR3 is TGCAGTGCTAGACTTAGCGGGAGTGGCAAAAACATTCAGTACTTC.

The rearrangement links TRBV20-1 to TRBJ2-7; 11 nucleotides line up with TRBD2. The CDR3 contains 15 residues. Germline CDR1 reads DFQATT; CDR2 reads SNEGSKA (reference sequence). Trimming at V came to 2 bases and at J to 3 bases, leaving 6 bases not matched to a gene. CDR3 residues: CSARSSGRAVYEQYF. CDR3 DNA: TGCAGTGCTAGAAGTAGCGGGAGGGCTGTCTACGAGCAGTACTTC.

The V call is TRBV7-9, the J call TRBJ2-2, with 9 bases lining up with TRBD1. Germline V lookup: CDR1 SEHNR, CDR2 FQNEAQ (reference sequence). V dropped 1 base and J dropped 2; count of bases not matched to a gene: 2. This CDR3 has 16 residues. CDR3 sequence (DNA): TGTGCCAGCAGCTTAGGGGACAGGGATAACACCGGGGAGCTGTTTTTT. It encodes CASSLGDRDNTGELFF. Based on the CDR3 plus reference TRBV7-9 and TRBJ2-2, the full variable domain is DTGVSQNPRHKITKRGQNVTFRCDPISEHNRLYWYRQTLGQGPEFLTYFQNEAQLEKSRLLSDRFSAERPKGSFSTLEIQRTEQGDSAMYLCASSLGDRDNTGELFFGEGSRLTVL.

This chain uses TRBV7-2 with TRBJ1-6; D not resolved. Germline V gene sequence: CDR1 SGHTA, CDR2 FQGNSA. Trimming pared 2 bases from V and 10 bases from J, leaving 3 bases between. There are 11 residues in the CDR3. CDR3 sequence (DNA): TGTGCCAGCAGCTTAACCTCACCCCTCCACTTT. It is translated as CASSLTSPLHF.

This clonotype was counted between two and nine times. The chain recombines TRBV6-4 with TRBJ1-1; no firm D call. V was clipped by 4 bases and J by 2 bases, with 8 bases between them. CDR1 and CDR2 from the germline V gene are MRHNA and SNTAGT. The CDR3 length is 13 residues. The chain's CDR3 is CASSVRTNTEAFF. The CDR3, as DNA: TGTGCCAGCAGTGTTCGCACCAACACTGAAGCTTTCTTT.

J is TRBJ2-1 and V is TRBV15; D remains unclear. CDR3 size: 12 residues. Germline V gives CDR1 LNHNV, CDR2 YYDKDF (reference sequence). V was pared by 1 base and J by 4 bases, with 2 bases between. CDR3 in DNA: TGTGCCACCAGCAGAGGATACAATGAGCAGTTCTTC. It translates to CATSRGYNEQFF.

A few counts support this clonotype. The chain combines TRBV2 with TRBJ1-6, with D perhaps matching TRBD1 (5 bases). The CDR3 spans 15 residues. V gave up 4 bases and J gave up 12 bases, with 19 bases separating them. Germline V gene lookup returns CDR1 SNHLY and CDR2 FYNNEI. CDR3 amino acids: CASSGGRPSVKPLHF. For the CDR3, the DNA is TGTGCCAGCAGTGGGGGACGGCCGTCTGTTAAACCCCTCCACTTT.

The J gene is TRBJ2-2, the V gene TRBV5-4; D unclear. This CDR3 comprises 15 residues. Germline V gene data show CDR1 as SGHNT and CDR2 as YYREEE (reference sequence). V lost 4 bases and J 1 base, leaving 11 bases between the germline ends. CDR3 protein: CASSLWTGNTGELFF. In DNA, the CDR3 is TGTGCCAGCAGCCTGTGGACGGGGAACACCGGGGAGCTGTTTTTT.

This clonotype has more than one count but fewer than ten. The CDR3 is CASSYSRVSNYGYTF. The CDR3 DNA is TGTGCCAGCAGTTACTCGAGGGTTTCTAACTATGGCTACACCTTC. The chain links TRBV6-5 to TRBJ1-2; D not certain. V lost 0 bases, J lost 0 bases, and 8 bases lay in between. Germline lookup yields CDR1 MNHEY and CDR2 SVGAGI. The CDR3 runs 15 residues.

The chain couples TRBV7-8 to TRBJ1-5; D call uncertain. Germline values: CDR1 SGHVS, CDR2 FQNEAQ. The V gene lost 1 base and the J gene lost 4 bases, with 11 bases spanning the gap. This CDR3 spans 15 amino acids. The DNA for the CDR3 is TGTGCCAGCAGCTTAGGATCCTCCGGGAATCAGCCCCAGCATTTT. Translation: CASSLGSSGNQPQHF.

The rearrangement links TRBV15 to TRBJ2-7; the D call may be TRBD1 or TRBD2 (5 bases each). V was clipped by 1 base and J by 0 bases, with 10 bases between them. The CDR3 has 15 residues. In germline, CDR1 is LNHNV, CDR2 YYDKDF (reference sequence). The DNA for the CDR3 is TGTGCCACCAGCAGAGGGGGGATTAGCTCCTACGAGCAGTACTTC. Protein sequence: CATSRGGISSYEQYF.